This TCR beta chain was captured in a study of a mutant IDH1 vaccine in newly diagnosed glioma. The table came from immunoSEQ multiplex PCR; TCRdb's copy has only in-frame clones and leaves some out. The repertoire has approximately 100,000 clones, about 90% of them found once; the top ten carry approximately 0.57%. Documented time point: baseline, week 1 (first vaccination visit). Treatment reported: pre-vaccination baseline after standard-of-care therapy. Donors had new IDH1-mutant astrocytomas of WHO grade 3 or 4 (ATRX-lost). The length of the CDR3 is 13 residues. V shed 4 bases and J shed 5 bases, with 13 bases lying between them. Germline V gives CDR1 SGHRS, CDR2 YFSETQ.

The sequencing here drew on PBMCs, taken from a glioma patient treated with radiotherapy, temozolomide or both. This receptor was obtained from a woman in her forties or fifties with glioma. The chain joins TRBV5-1 to TRBJ2-7; maybe TRBD1 (6 bases). The CDR3 sequence: CASSGGQYHEQYF. The CDR3 nucleotides read TGCGCCAGCAGCGGAGGACAGTACCACGAGCAGTACTTC.